Sequencing of this TCR beta chain was carried out in a study of graft-versus-host responses after intestinal transplantation. This clone has a handful of counts. Its antigen is unknown. The protocol was immunoSEQ multiplex PCR, while the TCRdb copy is restricted to in-frame clones and leaves out a portion. The table has under 150,000 clones, about nine tenths seen once. CDR3 size: 19 residues. Germline CDR1 is SGHRS and CDR2 is YFSETQ. The J segment lost 2 bases and the V segment lost 1 base, leaving 12 bases of the junction unmatched. This sequence originates from a human donor who received an intestinal transplant. This rearrangement joins TRBV5-1 to TRBJ2-5; 12 bases fit TRBD2. Sequenced here: unstimulated CD4+ T cells sorted from spleen or lymph node cells, sampled before intestinal transplant. CDR3 nucleotides: TGCGCCAGCAGCTTGAAAGTCTCGGCTAGCGGGGGGGGACAAGAGACCCAGTACTTC. This translates into CASSLKVSASGGGQETQYF.